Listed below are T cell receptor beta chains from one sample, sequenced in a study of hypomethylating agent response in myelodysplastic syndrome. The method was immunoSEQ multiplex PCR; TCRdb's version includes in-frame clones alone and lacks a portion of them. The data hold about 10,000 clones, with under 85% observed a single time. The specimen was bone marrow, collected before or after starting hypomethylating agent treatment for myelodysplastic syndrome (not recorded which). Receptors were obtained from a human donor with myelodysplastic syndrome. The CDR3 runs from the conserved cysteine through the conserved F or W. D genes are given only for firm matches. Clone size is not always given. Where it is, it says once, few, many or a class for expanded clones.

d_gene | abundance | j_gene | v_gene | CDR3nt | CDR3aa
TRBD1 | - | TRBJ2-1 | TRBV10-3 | TGTGCCATCAGTGCCTCGGGACAGGGCTACAATGAGCAGTTCTTC | CAISASGQGYNEQFF
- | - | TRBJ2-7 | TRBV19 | TGTGCCAGTACTGGTCCCGCGCCAGGCTACGAGCAGTACTTC | CASTGPAPGYEQYF
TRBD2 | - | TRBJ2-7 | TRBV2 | TGTGCCATTAGCGGGAGTTCCTACGAGCAGTACTTC | CAISGSSYEQYF
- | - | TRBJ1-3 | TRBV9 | TGTGCCAGCAGCTACCGCGGGACTCCTGGAAACACCATATATTTT | CASSYRGTPGNTIYF
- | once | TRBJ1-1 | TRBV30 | TGTGCCTGGATTCCCGGACAGCCCCTTGGGACTGAAGCTTTCTTT | CAWIPGQPLGTEAFF
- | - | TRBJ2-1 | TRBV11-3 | TGTGCCAGCAGCTCCGCCCACAGAAACAATGAGCAGTTCTTC | CASSSAHRNNEQFF
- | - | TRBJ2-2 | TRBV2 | TGTGCCAGCAGTAGTCCCGATTACACCGGGGAGCTGTTTTTT | CASSSPDYTGELFF
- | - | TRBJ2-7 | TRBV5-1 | TGCGCCAGCAGCTTAGGCAACTACGAGCAGTACTTC | CASSLGNYEQYF
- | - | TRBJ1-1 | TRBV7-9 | TGTGCCAGCAGCCCTCCAAGCACTGAAGCTTTCTTT | CASSPPSTEAFF
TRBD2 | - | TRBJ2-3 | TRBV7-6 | TGTGCCAGCAGCCTCGTAAGCGGGAGAGGCCCAGATACGCAGTATTTT | CASSLVSGRGPDTQYF
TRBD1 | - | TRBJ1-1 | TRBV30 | TGTGCCTGGAGCCCCTTTCTCGCCGGGACAGCCAGGTTATTT | CAWSPFLAGTARLF
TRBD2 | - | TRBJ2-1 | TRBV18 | TGTGCCAGCTCCCGTGAACGGGGGGGTTACAATGAGCAGTTCTTC | CASSRERGGYNEQFF
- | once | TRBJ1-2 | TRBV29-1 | TGCAGCGTTGACTTTGCTCACCTGTCCTATGGCTACACCTTC | CSVDFAHLSYGYTF
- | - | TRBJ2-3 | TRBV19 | TGTGCCAGTAGTACCCCCGGAGGGGCAGATACGCAGTATTTT | CASSTPGGADTQYF
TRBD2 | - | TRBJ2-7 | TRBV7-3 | TGTGCCAGCAGCTTCACTAGCGGGAGTATCCACGAGCAGTACTTC | CASSFTSGSIHEQYF
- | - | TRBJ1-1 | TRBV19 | TGTGCCAGTAGAGCCCCCGGGGCAGGGACTGAAGCTTTCTTT | CASRAPGAGTEAFF
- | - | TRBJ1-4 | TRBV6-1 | TGTGCCAGCAGTGTTGGGGGACGGTCAAGAGAAAAACTGTTTTTT | CASSVGGRSREKLFF
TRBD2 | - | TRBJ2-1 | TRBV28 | TGTGCCAGCACCCCAGCGGGAGTAAACAATGAGCAGTTCTTC | CASTPAGVNNEQFF
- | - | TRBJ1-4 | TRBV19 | TGTGCCAGTACCCGAAATGAAAAACTGTTTTTT | CASTRNEKLFF
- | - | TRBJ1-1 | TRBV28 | TGTGCCAGCAGCCCACAAACCCCCCGTATGAACACTGAAGCTTTCTTT | CASSPQTPRMNTEAFF
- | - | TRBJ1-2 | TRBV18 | TGTGCCAGCTCCGCTCTAGGGTCTTCGGACGGCTACACCTTC | CASSALGSSDGYTF
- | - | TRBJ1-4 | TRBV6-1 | TGTGCCAGCAGTGATGGTGGGGTTGATGAAAAACTGTTTTTT | CASSDGGVDEKLFF
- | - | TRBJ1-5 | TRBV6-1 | TGTGCCAGCACAGACCGGGACCCCTGGAATCAGCCCCAGCATTTT | CASTDRDPWNQPQHF
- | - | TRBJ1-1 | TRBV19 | TGTGCCAGTAGTATACTACAGGGTAACACTGAAGCTTTCTTT | CASSILQGNTEAFF